Listed below are T cell receptor beta chains from one sample, sequenced in a study of cytomegalovirus exposure and HLA in healthy donors. Clones were sequenced by immunoSEQ multiplex PCR, and TCRdb holds only the in-frame ones, with some missing. Of about 160,000 clones in the sample, 88% are singletons; the top ten hold 2.5% to 3.5%. The sample consisted of PBMCs. These receptors came from a man aged 18 to 30 in good health and CMV-seronegative. Each CDR3 is given with its conserved first and last residue. A D gene is named only where the DNA matches it firmly. Rows give clone size only sometimes, using once, few, many, or a class for an expanded clone.

>NA|TRBV6-5|TRBJ2-1|NA
CASSYGQGGGNEQFF
TGTGCCAGCAGTTACGGGCAGGGGGGTGGGAATGAGCAGTTCTTC
>TRBD1|TRBV29-1|TRBJ1-2|NA
CSVRDSIHSNYGYTF
TGCAGCGTCCGGGACAGCATCCATTCTAACTATGGCTACACCTTC
>TRBD2|TRBV5-1|TRBJ2-7|NA
CASSLFSVGLAASYEQYF
TGCGCCAGCAGCTTGTTTTCGGTCGGACTAGCGGCCTCCTACGAGCAGTACTTC
>TRBD1|TRBV6-5|TRBJ2-7|NA
CASSYSTGLVEQYF
TGTGCCAGCAGTTACTCGACAGGGTTGGTCGAGCAGTACTTC
>TRBD2|TRBV27|TRBJ2-3|NA
CASSPLGLAGASSTDTQYF
TGTGCCAGCAGTCCCCTGGGACTAGCGGGGGCCTCTAGCACAGATACGCAGTATTTT
>TRBD2|TRBV28|TRBJ2-3|NA
CASSLLAVAGATDTQYF
TGTGCCAGCAGTTTACTCGCAGTCGCGGGAGCTACAGATACGCAGTATTTT
>TRBD1|TRBV5-5|TRBJ1-4|NA
CASSSGGFNEKLFF
TGTGCCAGCAGCTCAGGGGGCTTCAATGAAAAACTGTTTTTT
>TRBD2|TRBV27|TRBJ2-3|NA
CASSSGTKSTDTQYF
TGTGCCAGCAGCTCCGGGACTAAGAGCACAGATACGCAGTATTTT
>NA|TRBV30|TRBJ1-3|NA
CAWRPGSRNTIYF
TGTGCCTGGAGGCCAGGGTCAAGAAACACCATATATTTT
>NA|TRBV19|TRBJ2-5|NA
CASSHDRLETQYF
TGTGCCAGTAGCCATGACAGGTTGGAGACCCAGTACTTC
>TRBD1|TRBV19|TRBJ2-1|NA
CVSRDRDYNEQFF
TGTGTCAGCCGGGACAGGGACTACAATGAGCAGTTCTTC
>NA|TRBV7-9|TRBJ2-7|NA
CASSLGSGHYEQYF
TGTGCCAGCAGCTTAGGATCTGGGCACTACGAGCAGTACTTC
>TRBD2|TRBV29-1|TRBJ2-2|NA
CSVPTGSGGFAGELFF
TGCAGCGTCCCCACTGGGAGCGGGGGGTTCGCCGGGGAGCTGTTTTTT
>NA|TRBV28|TRBJ1-1|NA
CASSPIDRPEAFF
TGTGCCAGCAGTCCGATAGACAGGCCTGAAGCTTTCTTT
>TRBD1|TRBV5-1|TRBJ2-2|NA
CASSLGQVITGELFF
TGCGCCAGCAGCTTAGGACAGGTGATTACCGGGGAGCTGTTTTTT
>TRBD1|TRBV5-1|TRBJ1-6|NA
CASSPLGQGNSPLHF
TGCGCCAGCAGCCCTCTCGGACAGGGTAATTCACCCCTCCACTTT
>NA|TRBV6-1|TRBJ1-1|NA
CAIVDKNTEAFF
TGTGCCATTGTGGACAAGAACACTGAAGCTTTCTTT
>TRBD1|TRBV19|TRBJ2-7|NA
CASSSQGAAYEQYF
TGTGCCAGTAGTTCCCAGGGGGCTGCCTACGAGCAGTACTTC
>TRBD1|TRBV12-5|TRBJ2-1|NA
CASGLVLYGRGRRDYNEQFF
TGTGCTAGTGGTTTGGTACTTTATGGCAGGGGGCGCCGGGACTACAATGAGCAGTTCTTC
>TRBD2|TRBV7-9|TRBJ2-2|NA
CASSPTSGGPYTGELFF
TGTGCCAGCAGCCCGACTAGCGGGGGACCCTACACCGGGGAGCTGTTTTTT
>NA|TRBV6-1|TRBJ2-1|NA
CASSPGGVGGDEQFF
TGTGCCAGCAGCCCCGGGGGGGTAGGGGGCGATGAGCAGTTCTTC
>NA|TRBV29-1|TRBJ1-2|NA
CSVVVGSGIYGYTF
TGCAGCGTCGTGGTAGGGTCGGGAATCTATGGCTACACCTTC
>NA|TRBV7-2|TRBJ2-7|NA
CASSLRYGGSGPSYEQYF
TGTGCCAGCAGCTTGAGGTATGGGGGTAGCGGCCCCTCCTACGAGCAGTACTTC
>TRBD1|TRBV7-8|TRBJ2-5|NA
CASSLWGTGRETQYF
TGTGCCAGCAGCTTATGGGGGACAGGGCGGGAGACCCAGTACTTC
>TRBD2|TRBV5-6|TRBJ2-3|NA
CASSLAGDTDTQYF
TGTGCCAGCAGCTTAGCGGGGGACACAGATACGCAGTATTTT
>TRBD1|TRBV18|TRBJ1-5|few
CASSPRGQSNQPQHF
TGTGCCAGCTCACCAAGGGGGCAGAGCAATCAGCCCCAGCATTTT
>NA|TRBV6-1|TRBJ2-5|NA
CASSNHRGDQYF
TGTGCCAGCAGTAACCATAGAGGAGACCAGTACTTC
>NA|TRBV27|TRBJ2-5|NA
CASSSSSWDGGETQYF
TGTGCCAGCAGTTCATCCTCCTGGGACGGGGGAGAGACCCAGTACTTC
>NA|TRBV18|TRBJ1-4|NA
CASSARTDFNEKLFF
TGTGCCAGCTCAGCCCGGACAGACTTCAATGAAAAACTGTTTTTT
>NA|TRBV19|TRBJ2-1|NA
CASSGPGGRPGAGVINEQFF
TGTGCCAGTAGTGGTCCGGGGGGCCGCCCGGGTGCGGGAGTTATCAATGAGCAGTTCTTC
>NA|TRBV5-1|TRBJ2-3|NA
CASSQSGLSTDTQYF
TGCGCCAGCAGCCAATCGGGACTTTCCACAGATACGCAGTATTTT
>NA|TRBV5-4|TRBJ2-2|NA
CASSFRGIGELFF
TGTGCCAGCAGCTTTCGGGGTATCGGGGAGCTGTTTTTT
>NA|TRBV30|TRBJ1-3|NA
CAWTFSPTQNTIYF
TGTGCCTGGACGTTTTCCCCGACTCAAAACACCATATATTTT
>NA|TRBV28|TRBJ1-2|NA
CASRSRRAHINYGYTF
TGTGCCAGCAGATCCCGCAGGGCGCACATTAACTATGGCTACACCTTC
>NA|TRBV7-9|TRBJ2-7|few
CASSPGDKRYEQYF
TGTGCCAGCAGCCCGGGGGATAAAAGGTACGAGCAGTACTTC
>NA|TRBV13|TRBJ2-3|NA
CASSSPVGGEPISLDTQYF
TGTGCCAGCAGTTCCCCCGTGGGGGGAGAGCCTATATCTCTGGATACGCAGTATTTT
>NA|TRBV4-1|TRBJ2-3|NA
CASSQELQGTDTQYF
TGCGCCAGCAGCCAAGAGTTGCAGGGCACAGATACGCAGTATTTT
>TRBD1|TRBV25-1|TRBJ2-7|NA
CASSDSSGQGIYEQYF
TGTGCCAGCAGTGATAGTAGCGGACAGGGGATTTACGAGCAGTACTTC
>NA|TRBV5-6|TRBJ2-1|NA
CASSLIRDNEQFF
TGTGCCAGCAGCTTGATCAGGGACAATGAGCAGTTCTTC
>TRBD2|TRBV19|TRBJ2-1|once
CASSITGLAGEQFF
TGTGCCAGTAGTATAACAGGACTAGCAGGTGAGCAGTTCTTC
>NA|TRBV28|TRBJ1-3|NA
CASSSSGQGNTIYF
TGTGCCAGCAGCTCCAGTGGACAGGGAAACACCATATATTTT
>NA|TRBV28|TRBJ2-2|NA
CASSSGQTNTGELFF
TGTGCCAGCAGTTCCGGACAGACGAACACCGGGGAGCTGTTTTTT
>NA|TRBV7-6|TRBJ2-7|once
CASSPRGYEQYF
TGTGCCAGCAGCCCCCGGGGGTACGAGCAGTACTTC
>NA|TRBV2|TRBJ2-2|NA
CASTVPGGTGELFF
TGTGCCAGCACGGTTCCAGGGGGGACCGGGGAGCTGTTTTTT
>NA|TRBV25-1|TRBJ1-2|NA
CASSEPLQGPYTF
TGTGCCAGCAGCGAACCCCTGCAGGGGCCCTACACCTTC
>NA|TRBV30|TRBJ1-2|NA
CAWSLTPVGYTF
TGTGCCTGGAGCCTAACCCCGGTCGGCTACACCTTC
>NA|TRBV11-2|TRBJ2-2|NA
CASSLNTAGGELFF
TGTGCCAGCAGCTTAAATACAGCGGGCGGGGAGCTGTTTTTT
>NA|TRBV4-1|TRBJ2-3|NA
CASSQVLLAGAFTDTQYF
TGCGCCAGCAGCCAAGTTCTACTGGCGGGGGCCTTCACAGATACGCAGTATTTT
>TRBD1|TRBV4-1|TRBJ1-5|few
CASSQVQGAQPNQPQHF
TGCGCCAGCAGCCAAGTGCAGGGGGCACAACCTAATCAGCCCCAGCATTTT
>NA|TRBV27|TRBJ1-2|NA
CASSFSLEKLNGYTF
TGTGCCAGCAGTTTTAGTTTGGAGAAATTGAATGGCTACACCTTC
>TRBD2|TRBV19|TRBJ2-7|once
CASSARWGGEQYF
TGTGCCAGTAGTGCCCGTTGGGGGGGCGAGCAGTACTTC
>NA|TRBV7-7|TRBJ2-3|NA
CASSLYGGNADTQYF
TGTGCTAGCAGCCTATACGGGGGAAATGCAGATACGCAGTATTTT
>NA|TRBV4-3|TRBJ2-3|NA
CASSQAGVRGSDTQYF
TGCGCCAGCAGCCAAGCGGGAGTGAGAGGGTCCGATACGCAGTATTTT
>NA|TRBV28|TRBJ1-5|once
CASSLSYFSNQPQHF
TGTGCCAGCAGTTTGTCCTATTTTAGCAATCAGCCCCAGCATTTT
>NA|TRBV7-8|TRBJ2-7|NA
CASSRHQGPSYEQYF
TGTGCCAGCAGCCGTCATCAGGGGCCTTCCTACGAGCAGTACTTC